A single sample is the source of the 7 T cell receptor beta chains below, sequenced in a study of T cells in Graves' hyperthyroidism and ophthalmopathy. TCR beta CDR3 region amplification was performed from RNA transcripts. Initially, a first-round RT-PCR of the TCR CDR3 employed the HTBI primer set. MiXCR, run by TCRdb on the multiplex PCR reads, gives a single entry per CDR3 protein. The table includes about 700,000 distinct CDR3 sequences, nearly 45% detected once. Sequencing was carried out using peripheral blood or thyroid tissue (not recorded which). The receptors come from an adult man with Graves' disease, either hyperthyroidism or ophthalmopathy (not recorded which).

The gene calls are TRBV10-2 and TRBJ2-7; D is tentatively TRBD1 or TRBD2 (5 bases each). The CDR3 runs 14 residues. Germline V gene data show CDR1 as WSHSY and CDR2 as SAAADI. The germline V and J ends were trimmed by 6 bases and 4 bases, with 16 bases remaining between them. The chain's CDR3 is CASSRDGKMYEQYF. The CDR3 DNA sequence: TGCGCCAGCAGCAGGGACGGCAAGATGTACGAGCAGTACTTC.

In the case of this clonotype: The junction differs from germline at one of its ends, possibly a read error. The V and J genes are TRBV19 and TRBJ1-1, with no clear D. This CDR3 is built from 13 residues. Germline values: CDR1 LNHDA, CDR2 SQIVND (reference sequence). The CDR3: CASSSQMNTEVFF. CDR3 bases: TGTGCCAGTAGTAGTCAGATGAACACTGAAGTTTTCTTT.

In its sample, this clonotype was seen a few times. The chain joins TRBV7-2 to TRBJ2-5; tentatively, D is TRBD1 (6 bases). Germline V gene lookup returns CDR1 SGHTA and CDR2 FQGNSA. The CDR3 is made up of 17 amino acids. The V end was cut by 6 bases, the J end by 3 bases, with 23 bases between. The CDR3, as DNA: TGTGCCAGCAGACCCACCCCAACCCGACAGGCTAAAGAGACCCAGTACTTC. The encoded protein is CASRPTPTRQAKETQYF.

This clonotype has more than one count but fewer than ten. The chain is built from TRBV7-9 and TRBJ1-2, with TRBD1 matching over 7 bases. The CDR3 spans 14 residues. Germline V gene sequence: CDR1 SEHNR, CDR2 FQNEAQ (reference sequence). Germline trimming cut 3 bases from V and 6 bases from J; bases unmatched to any gene: 7. CDR3 DNA: TGTGCCAGCAGCTTGGGGAGGGGGCGGAATGGCTACACCTTC. As protein: CASSLGRGRNGYTF.

This clonotype was seen only a few times. For the CDR3, the DNA is TGTGCCAGCAGTGAGAGTAGGTGGGACACTGAAGCTTTCTTT. Its translation is CASSESRWDTEAFF. The chain is built from TRBV6-5 and TRBJ1-1; no clear D gene. Germline V gene sequence: CDR1 MNHEY, CDR2 SVGAGI. With 5 bases removed from V and 3 bases from J, the gap between germline ends came to 13 bases. This CDR3 is built from 14 residues.

Points on this clonotype: The germline gene is not matched at one end of the junction; a read error may be the cause. V is TRBV20-1 and J is TRBJ1-1, with 7 bases aligning to TRBD1. The CDR3 totals 14 residues. Germline values: CDR1 DFQATT, CDR2 SNEGSKA (reference sequence). In DNA, the CDR3 is TGCAGTGCGCCGGGACAGCGACTGAACGCTGAAGCTTTCTTT. Translation: CSAPGQRLNAEAFF.

The chain employs TRBV20-1 and TRBJ2-7; D might be TRBD1 or TRBD2, each matching 5 bases. The CDR3 length is 15 residues. Germline V gene sequence: CDR1 DFQATT, CDR2 SNEGSKA (reference sequence). V was pared by 0 bases and J by 4 bases, with 16 bases between. This CDR3 reads CSARDRGRTAYEQYF. The CDR3 DNA reads TGCAGTGCTAGAGATCGGGGCAGGACGGCTTACGAGCAGTACTTC.